This T cell receptor (beta chain) was documented in a study of identical twins. The study, taken as a whole, reports: Memory repertoires showed no such pattern, whereas abundant cord blood beta clonotypes carried fewer insertions. Conclusions were based on cross-sectional statistical analysis, without following the same donors.

Only healthy Caucasians were included as donors. Template switching created a universal primer site, and the cDNA included unique molecular identifiers. Using its own MiXCR run on the 5' RACE reads, TCRdb lists one record per CDR3 protein. Among some 1,600,000 distinct CDR3 sequences listed, 25% to 35% were seen once. In this sample, this clonotype turned up a few times. Its cognate antigen is unknown. The germline V gene has CDR1 SQVTM and CDR2 ANQGSEA. The CDR3 totals 13 residues. V dropped 4 bases and J dropped 4 bases, with 13 bases sitting between them. The rearrangement joins TRBV29-1 to TRBJ1-1; tentatively, D is TRBD1 (5 bases). This clonotype was obtained from a newborn girl in good health. Sequencing was done on a sample of cord blood. CDR3 loop: CSVGQSVVTEAFF. The DNA for the CDR3 is TGCAGCGTTGGACAGTCAGTGGTCACTGAAGCTTTCTTT. The full variable domain, completed using reference TRBV29-1 and TRBJ1-1, is SAVISQKPSRDICQRGTSLTIQCQVDSQVTMMFWYRQQPGQSLTLIATANQGSEATYESGFVIDKFPISRPNLTFSTLTVSNMSPEDSSIYLCSVGQSVVTEAFFGQGTRLTVV.